Each of the 25 T cell receptor beta chains below was sequenced from the same sample in a study of T cells after yellow fever vaccination. TCRdb re-derived calls from the 5' RACE reads in MiXCR, one entry per CDR3 protein. The repertoire holds 95,000 to 150,000 distinct CDR3 sequences, with more than 6% as singletons. Material: CD4+ T cells sorted from PBMCs, obtained 9 to 10 days after the first yellow fever vaccination. The receptor set was obtained from a man between 18 and 35 years old who received the YFV17D yellow fever vaccine.

This clonotype came up many times. The V gene is TRBV2, the J gene TRBJ2-3, with a weak D call TRBD2 (5 bases). The CDR3 is made up of 14 amino acids. The V gene's germline CDR1 is SNHLY and CDR2 FYNNEI. The germline V and J ends were trimmed by 4 bases and 1 base, with 9 bases remaining between them. The CDR3 here is CASSVGRGTDTQYF. In DNA form, the CDR3 reads TGTGCCAGCAGTGTTGGGCGGGGCACAGATACGCAGTATTTT.

This clonotype was seen many times. The rearrangement joins TRBV4-2 to TRBJ2-7; a possible D gene is TRBD2 (5 bases). From germline, CDR1 is LGHNA and CDR2 YNFKEQ. The CDR3 length is 14 residues. V was clipped by 1 base and J by 3 bases, with 10 bases between them. CDR3 DNA sequence: TGTGCCAGCAGCCAAGTCGCGGGTAACTACGAGCAGTACTTC. This encodes CASSQVAGNYEQYF.

In its sample, this clonotype was seen many times. This chain uses TRBV10-3 with TRBJ1-2, with TRBD1 as a possible D gene (5 bases). Germline CDR1 and CDR2: ENHRY and SYGVKD. Trimming stripped 6 bases from V and 3 bases from J, with 14 bases between. The CDR3 extends over 14 amino acids. In nucleotides, the CDR3 is TGTGCCATCAGGCCCCCGGGACGGGACTATGGCTACACCTTC. Amino acid sequence: CAIRPPGRDYGYTF.

This clonotype has at least ten counts. The V and J genes are TRBV9 and TRBJ2-5; TRBD2 matches 8 bases. The CDR3 contains 17 residues. The V gene end was trimmed by 0 bases and the J gene end by 5 bases; junction bases not matched to a gene: 12. Per the germline V gene, CDR1 is SGDLS and CDR2 is YYNGEE. Here the CDR3 DNA reads TGTGCCAGCAGCGTAGTATCCGGGGGGGCCGGTTCGGAGACCCAGTACTTC. This translates into CASSVVSGGAGSETQYF. The full variable domain, completed using reference TRBV9 and TRBJ2-5, is DSGVTQTPKHLITATGQRVTLRCSPRSGDLSVYWYQQSLDQGLQFLIQYYNGEERAKGNILERFSAQQFPDLHSELNLSSLELGDSALYFCASSVVSGGAGSETQYFGPGTRLLVL.

In this sample, this clonotype turned up many times. The chain has TRBV20-1 and TRBJ2-2; D is unclear. V dropped 6 bases and J dropped 2 bases, with 16 bases sitting between them. Germline-derived CDR1 and CDR2 are DFQATT and SNEGSKA (reference sequence). The CDR3 contains 15 residues. As DNA, the CDR3 is TGCAGTGCCAGAAACGTCAGAGGTAACACCGGGGAGCTGTTTTTT. Protein sequence: CSARNVRGNTGELFF.

This clonotype appeared many times. The J gene is TRBJ2-7, the V gene TRBV20-1, with 10 bases lining up with TRBD1. After removal of 6 bases from V and 5 bases from J, the junction contained 4 bases not matched to a gene. Looked up from germline, CDR1 is DFQATT and CDR2 is SNEGSKA (reference sequence). This CDR3 is 12 amino acids long. The CDR3 DNA sequence: TGCAGTGCGCAGACAGGGGGCGACGAGCAGTACGTC. It yields the protein CSAQTGGDEQYV.

This chain links TRBV7-2 with TRBJ2-3; 9 nucleotides line up with TRBD2. Germline V CDR1 and CDR2: SGHTA, FQGNSA. Germline trimming cut 10 bases from V and 1 base from J; bases unmatched to any gene: 3. The CDR3 is 13 residues long. The CDR3 spells CATLAGGTDTQYF. CDR3 DNA: TGTGCCACGTTAGCGGGAGGCACAGATACGCAGTATTTT.

This clonotype appeared many times. V is TRBV15 and J is TRBJ1-3; 8 positions agree with TRBD1. V gave up 4 bases and J gave up 4 bases; unmatched junction bases: 6. The CDR3 runs 15 residues. Germline CDR1 LNHNV, CDR2 YYDKDF (reference sequence). The CDR3 loop reads CATSTDRGGGNTIYF. DNA of the CDR3: TGTGCCACCAGCACCGACAGGGGTGGCGGAAACACCATATATTTT.

This clonotype was detected many times. J is TRBJ1-1 and V is TRBV18; 9 bases line up with TRBD1. V shed 6 bases and J 5 bases; nucleotides not matched to a gene: 10. Germline lookup yields CDR1 KGHSH and CDR2 LQKENI. The CDR3 runs to 15 residues. CDR3 coding DNA: TGTGCCAGCTCCTCGGACAGGGGAATCAGAACTGAAGCTTTCTTT. As protein: CASSSDRGIRTEAFF. The variable domain in full, with the rest retrieved from reference TRBV18 and TRBJ1-1, is NAGVMQNPRHLVRRRGQEARLRCSPMKGHSHVYWYRQLPEEGLKFMVYLQKENIIDESGMPKERFSAEFPKEGPSILRIQQVVRGDSAAYFCASSSDRGIRTEAFFGQGTRLTVV.

This clonotype was counted many times. The V and J genes are TRBV6-4 and TRBJ2-3, with 10 bases matching TRBD2. With 3 bases clipped from V and 6 bases from J, the junction kept 6 bases outside the gene matches. The CDR3 extends over 15 amino acids. The V gene's germline CDR1 is MRHNA and CDR2 SNTAGT. Here the CDR3 DNA reads TGTGCCAGCAGTGATGGAGCGGGGGGGCTGGATACGCAGTATTTT. Protein product: CASSDGAGGLDTQYF.

This clonotype was counted many times. The V call is TRBV27, the J call TRBJ2-5; the D is unclear. The CDR3 sequence is 13 residues long. Germline CDR1 and CDR2: MNHEY and SMNVEV (reference sequence). V was shortened by 5 bases and J by 1 base, with 8 bases between the two germline ends. This chain's CDR3 is CASSQRVQETQYF. DNA for the CDR3: TGTGCCAGCAGTCAGAGAGTCCAAGAGACCCAGTACTTC.

This clonotype was seen many times. The chain has TRBV6-2 or TRBV6-3 and TRBJ1-1; possible D gene TRBD1, 6 bases. Trimming cost V 6 bases and J 4 bases, with 15 bases left between them. The CDR3 sequence is 14 residues long. Germline loops: CDR1 MNHEY, CDR2 SVGEGT. The CDR3 region has the DNA TGTGCCAGCAGGAGGGGGGGATCGAGCACTGAAGCTTTCTTT. Amino acid sequence: CASRRGGSSTEAFF.

This clonotype has at least ten counts. The V and J genes are TRBV7-6 and TRBJ2-3; D gene unclear. This CDR3 is built from 13 residues. Germline loops: CDR1 SGHVS, CDR2 FNYEAQ. With 2 bases removed from V and 4 bases from J, the gap between germline ends came to 7 bases. CDR3: CASSLTPPDTQYF. CDR3 nucleotide sequence: TGTGCCAGCAGCTTAACCCCCCCAGATACGCAGTATTTT. The whole variable domain, filled in from reference TRBV7-6 and TRBJ2-3, reads GAGVSQSPRYKVTKRGQDVALRCDPISGHVSLYWYRQALGQGPEFLTYFNYEAQQDKSGLPNDRFSAERPEGSISTLTIQRTEQRDSAMYRCASSLTPPDTQYFGPGTRLTVL.

CDR3 residues: CASSGDSRGREQYF. The CDR3 DNA reads TGTGCCAGCAGCGGGGACAGTCGGGGGAGGGAGCAGTACTTC. The chain carries TRBV7-2 and TRBJ2-7; possible D gene TRBD1, 7 bases. Trimming removed 5 bases from V and 7 bases from J, with 18 bases in between. The CDR3 covers 14 residues. Looked up from germline, CDR1 is SGHTA and CDR2 is FQGNSA. Full variable domain (missing parts from reference TRBV7-2 and TRBJ2-7): GAGVSQSPSNKVTEKGKDVELRCDPISGHTALYWYRQSLGQGLEFLIYFQGNSAPDKSGLPSDRFSAERTGGSVSTLTIQRTQQEDSAVYLCASSGDSRGREQYFGPGTRLTVT.

This clonotype showed up many times. The chain is built from TRBV5-1 and TRBJ2-4, with D uncertain. Trimming cost V 2 bases and J 0 bases, with 3 bases left between them. This CDR3 region has 13 residues. Per germline, CDR1 SGHRS and CDR2 YFSETQ. In DNA form, the CDR3 reads TGCGCCAGCAGCTTCGGAGCCAAAAACATTCAGTACTTC. Its protein product is CASSFGAKNIQYF.

This clonotype was counted ten times or more. The chain is built from TRBV4-3 and TRBJ1-1, with no clear D. CDR3 length: 10 residues. Germline V gene lookup returns CDR1 LGHNA and CDR2 YSLEER. V was shortened by 10 bases and J by 1 base, with 4 bases between the two germline ends. The CDR3 nucleotides read TGCGCCACATGGAACACTGAAGCTTTCTTT. Translated: CATWNTEAFF.

This clonotype was seen repeatedly, ten times or more. V and J are TRBV12-3 or TRBV12-4 and TRBJ2-5; D remains unclear. This CDR3 has 13 amino acids. V was trimmed by 5 bases and J by 1 base, leaving 8 bases between them. The CDR3 DNA sequence: TGTGCCAGCAGTCGGACGGCCCAAGAGACCCAGTACTTC. This encodes CASSRTAQETQYF.

This clonotype was observed a few times. This rearrangement joins TRBV12-3 or TRBV12-4 to TRBJ2-3, with 7 bases fitting TRBD2. The CDR3 is 16 residues long. The junction had 10 bases not matched to a gene; V was cut back by 5 bases and J by 2 bases. The CDR3 protein is CASSTGLAANTDTQYF. Here the CDR3 DNA reads TGTGCCAGCAGTACCGGGCTAGCGGCCAACACAGATACGCAGTATTTT.

This clonotype was picked up many times. The chain uses TRBV20-1 and TRBJ2-2, with TRBD2 identical over 7 bases. J was trimmed by 2 bases and V by 5 bases; bases with no gene match: 5. CDR1 and CDR2 (germline): DFQATT, SNEGSKA (reference sequence). The CDR3 is made up of 14 amino acids. In DNA form, the CDR3 reads TGCAGTGCTGTCGGGGGGACTAACACCGGGGAGCTGTTTTTT. It codes for CSAVGGTNTGELFF.

This clonotype was observed at least ten times. This rearrangement joins TRBV5-5 to TRBJ2-1; D not certain. The CDR3 has 16 residues. Germline CDR1 is SGHKS and CDR2 is YYEKEE (reference sequence). Trimming removed 4 bases at V and 4 bases at J, with 18 bases between. CDR3 amino acids: CASSVGQALNYNEQFF. The CDR3 nucleotides are TGTGCCAGCAGCGTAGGGCAGGCGCTAAATTACAATGAGCAGTTCTTC.

In this sample, this clonotype turned up many times. J is TRBJ1-5 and V is TRBV2; D not resolved. The V and J ends lost 5 bases and 3 bases respectively, with 5 bases between them. Germline CDR1 and CDR2: SNHLY and FYNNEI. This CDR3 region has 12 residues. The CDR3 reads CASSIDNQPQHF. The CDR3 DNA reads TGTGCCAGCAGTATTGACAATCAGCCCCAGCATTTT.

This clonotype has ten or more counts. The CDR3 DNA reads TGTGCCAGCAGGATAGATCAGCCCGGGGAGCTGTTTTTT. This sequence encodes CASRIDQPGELFF. The chain couples TRBV12-3 or TRBV12-4 to TRBJ2-2; D uncertain. The CDR3 totals 13 residues. The V and J ends lost 6 bases and 6 bases respectively, with 11 bases between them.

This clonotype was picked up many times. The chain recombines TRBV20-1 with TRBJ2-1; 7 bases map to TRBD2. Germline V gene data show CDR1 as DFQATT and CDR2 as SNEGSKA (reference sequence). The CDR3 runs 15 residues. The V and J ends lost 5 bases and 1 base, in that order; junction bases with no gene match: 8. The CDR3 region is CSAPVVGGSYNEQFF. CDR3 sequence (DNA): TGCAGTGCTCCCGTGGTGGGGGGGTCCTACAATGAGCAGTTCTTC.

Comment on this clonotype: A clone one base away is much larger, so this may be a read error. The chain carries TRBV5-1 and TRBJ2-7; D is possibly TRBD1 (6 bases). The CDR3 length is 16 residues. CDR1 and CDR2 (germline): SGHRS, YFSETQ. Trimming cost V 1 base and J 7 bases, with 21 bases left between them. Here the CDR3 DNA reads TGCGCCAGCAGCTTGTTGGGGGCCAGGCTTCTCAGGGAGCAGTACTTC. Translated: CASSLLGARLLREQYF. Full variable domain (rest looked up from reference TRBV5-1 and TRBJ2-7): KAGVTQTPRYLIKTRGQQVTLSCSPISGHRSVSWYQQTPGQGLQFLFEYFSETQRNKGNFPGRFSGRQFSNSRSEMNVSTLELGDSALYLCASSLLGARLLREQYFGPGTRLTVT.

This clonotype was seen at least ten times. The CDR3 DNA follows: TGCGCCAGCAGCTTGGGGGGGCAGGGGGCCCTCGAGCAGTACTTC. It translates to CASSLGGQGALEQYF. This chain connects TRBV5-1 to TRBJ2-7, with TRBD1 matching over 8 bases. Germline V gene sequence: CDR1 SGHRS, CDR2 YFSETQ. Trimming cost V 0 bases and J 6 bases; bases outside gene matches: 8. This CDR3 has 15 residues.